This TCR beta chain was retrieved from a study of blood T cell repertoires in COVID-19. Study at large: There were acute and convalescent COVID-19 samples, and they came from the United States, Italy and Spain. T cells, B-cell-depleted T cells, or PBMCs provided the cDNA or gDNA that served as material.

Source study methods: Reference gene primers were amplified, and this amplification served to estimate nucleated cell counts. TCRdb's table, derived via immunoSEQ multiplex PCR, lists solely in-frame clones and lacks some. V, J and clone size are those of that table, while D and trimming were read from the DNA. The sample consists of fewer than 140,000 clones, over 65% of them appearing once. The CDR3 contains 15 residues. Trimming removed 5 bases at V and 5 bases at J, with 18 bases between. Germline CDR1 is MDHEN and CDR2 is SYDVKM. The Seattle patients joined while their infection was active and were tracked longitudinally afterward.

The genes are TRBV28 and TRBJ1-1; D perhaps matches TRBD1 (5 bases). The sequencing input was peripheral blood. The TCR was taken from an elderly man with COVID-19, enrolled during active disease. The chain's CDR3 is CASSLGSQGVTEAFF. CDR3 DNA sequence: TGTGCCAGCAGTCTCGGATCCCAAGGGGTGACTGAAGCTTTCTTT.